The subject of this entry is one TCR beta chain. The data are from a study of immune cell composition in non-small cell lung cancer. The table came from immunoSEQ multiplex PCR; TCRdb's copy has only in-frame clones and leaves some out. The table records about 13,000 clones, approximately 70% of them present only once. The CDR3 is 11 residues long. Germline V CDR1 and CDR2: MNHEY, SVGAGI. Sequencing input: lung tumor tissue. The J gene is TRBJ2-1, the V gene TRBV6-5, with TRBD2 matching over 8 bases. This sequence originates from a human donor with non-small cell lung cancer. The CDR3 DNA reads TGTGCGACCAGCGGGAGCAATGAGCAGTTCTTC. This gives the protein CATSGSNEQFF.